These T cell receptor beta chains were read from a single sample in a study of neoadjuvant anti-PD-1 for oral cavity cancer. The method was immunoSEQ multiplex PCR; TCRdb's version includes in-frame clones alone and lacks a portion of them. The data contain 7,000 or so clones, roughly 50% of them singletons. Sequenced here: tumor tissue, sampled before nivolumab (anti-PD-1) treatment. These receptors all stem from a person aged 40-85 years with oral cavity squamous cell carcinoma. CDR3s include the opening cysteine and the closing phenylalanine or tryptophan. D genes are given only for firm matches. Size tells how often a clone was seen (once, few, many) or the class of an expanded clone, and some rows leave it out.

j_call v_call clone_size d_call cdr3_aa cdr3_nt
TRBJ2-3 TRBV5-1 NA NA CASSLQGGSTDTQYF TGCGCCAGCAGTTTGCAGGGGGGCAGCACAGATACGCAGTATTTT
TRBJ2-7 TRBV6-6 NA NA CASCGGIAYEQYF TGTGCCAGCTGTGGCGGGATCGCCTACGAGCAGTACTTC
TRBJ2-7 TRBV9 few TRBD1 CASSVATGGGYEQYF TGTGCCAGCAGCGTAGCTACAGGGGGCGGGTACGAGCAGTACTTC
TRBJ2-7 TRBV19 NA NA CATGDSWAYEQYF TGTGCCACGGGGGACAGTTGGGCCTACGAGCAGTACTTC
TRBJ2-7 TRBV5-5 NA TRBD2 CASTPWGGSMNEQYF TGTGCCAGCACCCCTTGGGGGGGGTCAATGAACGAGCAGTACTTC
TRBJ2-3 TRBV9 few TRBD2 CASSVDGGRDTQYF TGTGCCAGCAGCGTAGATGGCGGGAGAGATACGCAGTATTTT
TRBJ2-7 TRBV11-2 NA NA CASSLGGPYEQYF TGTGCCAGCAGTCTTGGGGGCCCCTACGAGCAGTACTTC
TRBJ2-7 TRBV15 NA TRBD2 CATSSLRGVSGSYEQYF TGTGCCACCAGCTCCCTAAGAGGGGTTAGCGGGAGCTACGAGCAGTACTTC
TRBJ2-7 TRBV7-9 NA TRBD2 CASSLRDYTYEQYF TGTGCCAGCAGCTTACGGGACTACACATACGAGCAGTACTTC
TRBJ1-1 TRBV2 NA TRBD1 CASSDLGQGSEAFF TGTGCCAGCAGTGACCTGGGACAGGGATCTGAAGCTTTCTTT
TRBJ1-4 TRBV25-1 NA TRBD1 CASSELQGKIEDEKLFF TGTGCCAGCAGTGAACTACAGGGGAAGATAGAGGATGAAAAACTGTTTTTT
TRBJ2-3 TRBV7-8 few NA CASSALGGARADTQYF TGTGCCAGCAGCGCCCTTGGGGGGGCTCGCGCAGATACGCAGTATTTT
TRBJ2-7 TRBV20-1 NA NA CSPMGANEQYF TGCAGTCCCATGGGGGCAAACGAGCAGTACTTC
TRBJ2-7 TRBV6-5 NA NA CASSRLNYEQYF TGTGCCAGCAGTCGCCTCAATTACGAGCAGTACTTC
TRBJ1-5 TRBV30 NA NA CAWSGLGGNQPQHF TGTGCCTGGAGTGGATTAGGGGGCAATCAGCCCCAGCATTTT
TRBJ1-1 TRBV2 NA NA CASSEPASEAFF TGTGCCAGCAGCGAACCCGCATCTGAAGCTTTCTTT
TRBJ1-4 TRBV11-3 once NA CASSFPSTTNEKLFF TGTGCCAGCAGCTTTCCCAGTACAACTAATGAAAAACTGTTTTTT
TRBJ2-5 TRBV15 NA NA CATSRDRGATQETQYF TGTGCCACCAGCAGAGACCGGGGAGCAACCCAAGAGACCCAGTACTTC
TRBJ2-5 TRBV4-1 NA NA CASSQDYREQETQYF TGCGCCAGCAGCCAAGATTATCGGGAGCAAGAGACCCAGTACTTC
TRBJ2-5 TRBV7-6 NA TRBD1 CASSLQQGVGETQYF TGTGCCAGCAGCCTCCAGCAGGGGGTTGGGGAGACCCAGTACTTC
TRBJ1-2 TRBV20-1 NA NA CSAAGYSGYTF TGCAGTGCCGCAGGGTACTCTGGCTACACCTTC
TRBJ2-5 TRBV5-6 NA TRBD2 CASSSLLSSGDQETQYF TGTGCCAGCAGCTCGTTACTATCTAGCGGGGACCAAGAGACCCAGTACTTC
TRBJ2-2 TRBV7-3 NA NA CASRGDSSNTGELFF TGTGCCAGCAGGGGGGACTCCTCTAACACCGGGGAGCTGTTTTTT
TRBJ1-2 TRBV11-2 NA NA CASVGQNYGYTF TGTGCCAGCGTCGGACAGAACTATGGCTACACCTTC
TRBJ2-2 TRBV28 NA TRBD1 CASSEGQLNTGELFF TGTGCCAGCAGTGAGGGACAGTTGAACACCGGGGAGCTGTTTTTT
TRBJ2-7 TRBV11-2 NA NA CASSSPGSYYEQYF TGTGCCAGCAGTTCCCCCGGGAGTTATTACGAGCAGTACTTC